The 25 T cell receptor beta chains presented below share a single source sample, sequenced in a study of blood T cell repertoires in COVID-19 (dated by TCRdb to about 2020). The protocol used for the library was the immunoSEQ multiplex PCR assay. The table was pulled from immuneACCESS by TCRdb, which kept in-frame rearrangements only. Such tables lose some clones; where checked, under half of the loss comes from unresolved V genes, and the rest has no known cause. The sample records under 75,000 clones, about nine tenths of which are singletons. The ten largest account for 9.5% to 13% of the sample. Input material: peripheral blood. The receptors come from a young woman with acute or convalescent COVID-19.

The rearrangement links TRBV12-5 to TRBJ1-1; tentatively, D is TRBD1 (5 bases). The V end lost 6 bases, the J end lost 1 base, and 15 bases lay between the germline ends. The CDR3 length is 15 residues. The germline V gene encodes CDR1 LGHNT and CDR2 FRNRAP. Written as DNA, the CDR3 is TGTGCTAGTGGCCGGACGACAGAGCAGAACACTGAAGCTTTCTTT. The encoded protein is CASGRTTEQNTEAFF.

The chain couples TRBV15 to TRBJ2-7; D perhaps matches TRBD2 (6 bases). Germline CDR1 reads LNHNV; CDR2 reads YYDKDF (reference sequence). The CDR3 runs 15 residues. V lost 2 bases, J lost 1 base, and 12 bases lay in between. DNA for the CDR3: TGTGCCACCAGCAGATGGGACTCATCTTCCTACGAGCAGTACTTC. Encoded protein: CATSRWDSSSYEQYF.

The rearrangement links TRBV29-1 to TRBJ2-2; a possible D gene is TRBD2 (6 bases). Deletions cut 5 bases from V and 0 bases from J, with 7 bases between. Looked up from germline, CDR1 is SQVTM and CDR2 is ANQGSEA. The CDR3 extends over 13 amino acids. CDR3 sequence: CSVPGANTGELFF. The CDR3 region has the DNA TGCAGCGTTCCGGGGGCGAACACCGGGGAGCTGTTTTTT.

The chain is built from TRBV2 and TRBJ1-2, with 7 bases that match TRBD1. J was trimmed by 7 bases and V by 1 base; bases with no gene match: 3. The CDR3 is 13 amino acids. In germline, CDR1 is SNHLY, CDR2 FYNNEI. The CDR3 protein is CASSEEGAGGYTF. The CDR3 DNA reads as TGTGCCAGCAGTGAAGAGGGGGCGGGTGGCTACACCTTC.

The chain couples TRBV7-6 to TRBJ2-1; D unclear. Germline loops: CDR1 SGHVS, CDR2 FNYEAQ. Trimming shortened V by 5 bases and J by 0 bases, and 11 bases separated the two germline ends. The CDR3 runs to 15 residues. The DNA for the CDR3 is TGTGCCAGCAGCGTAAGATACACCTCCTACAATGAGCAGTTCTTC. Translating it yields CASSVRYTSYNEQFF.

V and J are TRBV3-1 (or the pseudogene TRBV3-2) and TRBJ1-6, with D maybe TRBD1 (5 bases). This CDR3 is built from 17 residues. V gave up 1 base and J gave up 7 bases, with 17 bases separating them. Germline V gene data show CDR1 as LGHDT and CDR2 as YNNKEL (reference sequence). The CDR3 coding sequence is TGTGCCAGCAGCCAAGGCCCGGGACTCGGCGTGAATTCACCCCTCCACTTT. It specifies CASSQGPGLGVNSPLHF.

V usage is TRBV7-8 and J usage is TRBJ2-1; 10 nucleotides line up with TRBD2. Germline V gene sequence: CDR1 SGHVS, CDR2 FQNEAQ. Trimming removed 2 bases from V and 5 bases from J; junction bases left unmatched: 18. The CDR3 is 20 residues long. The CDR3 reads CASSLRRFQRGGPKNNEQFF. The CDR3 bases are TGTGCCAGCAGCTTAAGACGGTTCCAGCGGGGGGGCCCAAAGAACAATGAGCAGTTCTTC.

The chain carries TRBV20-1 and TRBJ2-1; the match to TRBD1 covers 7 bases. Per germline, CDR1 DFQATT and CDR2 SNEGSKA (reference sequence). The CDR3 is made up of 14 amino acids. Unmatched junction bases numbered 9, after V lost 3 bases and J lost 7 bases. The CDR3 loop reads CSASLRTGGNEQFF. Written as DNA, the CDR3 is TGCAGTGCTAGTTTGCGGACAGGAGGAAATGAGCAGTTCTTC.

This chain links TRBV30 with TRBJ2-3; a weak D match, TRBD1 (5 bases). Trimming left V 1 base short and J 1 base short, with 9 bases between. CDR1 is GTSNPN and CDR2 is SVGIG in the germline V gene (reference sequence). This CDR3 has 14 amino acids. The CDR3 DNA is TGTGCCTGGAGTGACCAGGGCGGCACAGATACGCAGTATTTT. Its translation is CAWSDQGGTDTQYF.

This clone was counted a few times. The V and J genes are TRBV7-8 and TRBJ1-1; weak D call: TRBD1 (5 bases). The CDR3 consists of 15 residues. Trimming stripped 1 base from V and 6 bases from J, with 15 bases between. CDR1 SGHVS and CDR2 FQNEAQ come from the germline V gene. In DNA, the CDR3 is TGTGCCAGCAGCTTAGAATTGGCCAGGGTAGCTGAAGCTTTCTTT. This sequence encodes CASSLELARVAEAFF.

The rearrangement joins TRBV28 to TRBJ1-3; no reliable D call. The V gene lost 5 bases and the J gene lost 0 bases, with 8 bases spanning the gap. The CDR3 spans 14 residues. The germline gives CDR1 MDHEN, CDR2 SYDVKM. Here the CDR3 DNA reads TGTGCCAGCAGTCCCGCGGGCTCTGGAAACACCATATATTTT. Its protein is CASSPAGSGNTIYF.

V is TRBV30 and J is TRBJ2-3; TRBD2 is a possible D gene (5 bases). V was trimmed by 8 bases and J by 5 bases, leaving 20 bases between them. This CDR3 region has 14 residues. Per germline, CDR1 GTSNPN and CDR2 SVGIG (reference sequence). As DNA, the CDR3 is TGTGCCGAGTCCGGAGGCGATCCCGAAGATACGCAGTATTTT. Its protein is CAESGGDPEDTQYF.

The chain combines TRBV4-3 with TRBJ1-1, with TRBD1 identical over 7 bases. J lost 4 bases, V lost 1 base, and 3 bases had no gene match. Germline loops: CDR1 LGHNA, CDR2 YSLEER. The CDR3 has 14 amino acids. As DNA, the CDR3 is TGCGCCAGCAGCCAAGGACGACAGGGCACTGAAGCTTTCTTT. This gives the protein CASSQGRQGTEAFF.

The chain joins TRBV28 to TRBJ2-2; 7 bases align to TRBD1. V shed 5 bases, J shed 3 bases, and the junction held 6 bases outside the gene matches. The germline V gene encodes CDR1 MDHEN and CDR2 SYDVKM. The CDR3 contains 15 residues. The CDR3 sequence is CASSQGDSYTGELFF. DNA of the CDR3: TGTGCCAGCAGTCAAGGGGACAGTTACACCGGGGAGCTGTTTTTT.

This chain connects TRBV7-9 to TRBJ1-2; 9 bases map to TRBD1. V lost 8 bases and J lost 5; bases outside the gene matches: 3. CDR1 is SEHNR, CDR2 FQNEAQ, per germline (reference sequence). CDR3 length: 12 residues. The CDR3 DNA reads TGTGCCAGCTATGGGACAGGGTATGGCTACACCTTC. Amino acid sequence: CASYGTGYGYTF.

J is TRBJ2-2 and V is TRBV6-2 or TRBV6-3; TRBD1 matches at 10 bases. V trimming: 5 bases; J trimming: 7 bases; junction bases outside the gene matches: 4. The CDR3 runs 14 residues. CDR1 is MNHEY and CDR2 is SVGEGT in the germline V gene. The CDR3 here is CASSDRGRNGELFF. CDR3 bases: TGTGCCAGCAGTGACAGGGGGCGGAACGGGGAGCTGTTTTTT.

V usage is TRBV18 and J usage is TRBJ2-5; possibly TRBD2 for D (5 bases). Per germline, CDR1 KGHSH and CDR2 LQKENI. The ends were cut back, 0 bases at V and 2 bases at J, with 16 bases in the middle. This CDR3 has 17 residues. The CDR3 nucleotides read TGTGCCAGCTCACCACCCGGGGTGAGGCAGCCTCAAGAGACCCAGTACTTC. Residues: CASSPPGVRQPQETQYF. Combining the CDR3 with reference TRBV18 and TRBJ2-5 gives the whole variable domain NAGVMQNPRHLVRRRGQEARLRCSPMKGHSHVYWYRQLPEEGLKFMVYLQKENIIDESGMPKERFSAEFPKEGPSILRIQQVVRGDSAAYFCASSPPGVRQPQETQYFGPGTRLLVL.

J is TRBJ2-5 and V is TRBV2, with 7 bases lining up with TRBD2. CDR1 is SNHLY and CDR2 is FYNNEI in the germline V gene. The CDR3 contains 14 residues. The junction had 7 bases not matched to a gene; V was cut back by 7 bases and J by 2 bases. This chain's CDR3 is CASKESGTQETQYF. CDR3 DNA: TGTGCCAGCAAAGAAAGCGGGACTCAAGAGACCCAGTACTTC. Variable domain in full (rest from reference TRBV2 and TRBJ2-5): EPEVTQTPSHQVTQMGQEVILRCVPISNHLYFYWYRQILGQKVEFLVSFYNNEISEKSEIFDDQFSVERPDGSNFTLKIRSTKLEDSAMYFCASKESGTQETQYFGPGTRLLVL.

The chain combines TRBV15 with TRBJ1-1; D call uncertain. CDR3 length: 15 residues. The V and J ends lost 1 base and 4 bases respectively, with 13 bases between them. Looked up from germline, CDR1 is LNHNV and CDR2 is YYDKDF (reference sequence). In DNA, the CDR3 is TGTGCCACCAGCAGAGTTCTCGGGGTAGGCACTGAAGCTTTCTTT. It specifies CATSRVLGVGTEAFF.

The rearrangement joins TRBV5-6 to TRBJ2-5, with D tentatively TRBD2 (5 bases). Germline assignment: CDR1 SGHDT and CDR2 YYEEEE. The CDR3 runs to 16 residues. V shed 0 bases and J shed 5 bases, with 17 bases lying between them. The CDR3 DNA is TGTGCCAGCAGCTTGGCCTCGGGGTACATTGAGGAGACCCAGTACTTC. This translates into CASSLASGYIEETQYF.

The rearrangement links TRBV2 to TRBJ2-1; possible D gene TRBD2, 5 bases. V dropped 3 bases and J dropped 5 bases, with 17 bases sitting between them. The CDR3 contains 16 residues. In germline, CDR1 is SNHLY, CDR2 FYNNEI. CDR3 sequence reads: CASSEVRDNSDNEQFF. In DNA, the CDR3 is TGTGCCAGCAGTGAGGTACGGGATAATAGCGACAATGAGCAGTTCTTC.

The chain is built from TRBV7-9 and TRBJ2-7, with D perhaps TRBD1 (6 bases). Trimming removed 2 bases at V and 6 bases at J, with 17 bases between. Germline V gene sequence: CDR1 SEHNR, CDR2 FQNEAQ (reference sequence). The CDR3 has 15 amino acids. The CDR3 region has the DNA TGTGCCAGCAGCTTAAGGGGGTCCCCCACGGGCGAGCAGTACTTC. Its translation: CASSLRGSPTGEQYF. The variable domain in full, completed from reference TRBV7-9 and TRBJ2-7, reads DTGVSQNPRHKITKRGQNVTFRCDPISEHNRLYWYRQTLGQGPEFLTYFQNEAQLEKSRLLSDRFSAERPKGSFSTLEIQRTEQGDSAMYLCASSLRGSPTGEQYFGPGTRLTVT.

J is TRBJ2-2 and V is TRBV5-1; 8 nucleotides match TRBD1. V lost 6 bases to trimming and J lost 4 bases; unmatched junction nucleotides: 8. Germline-derived CDR1 and CDR2 are SGHRS and YFSETQ. The CDR3 totals 15 residues. The CDR3 nucleotides are TGCGCCAGCAACGTGCAGGGGGCGGGCACCGGGGAGCTGTTTTTT. It specifies CASNVQGAGTGELFF.

About this clone itself: This same CDR3 is encoded by further DNA sequences in the sample. The chain uses TRBV2 and TRBJ2-7; maybe TRBD1 (5 bases). The CDR3 spans 14 residues. Germline V CDR1 and CDR2: SNHLY, FYNNEI. Trimming cost V 3 bases and J 4 bases, with 13 bases left between them. This CDR3 reads CASSEQGEEYEQYF. CDR3 sequence (DNA): TGTGCCAGCAGTGAGCAGGGTGAGGAGTACGAGCAGTACTTC.

V gene TRBV5-4 combines with J gene TRBJ1-2; TRBD1 aligns across 9 bases. The V gene's germline CDR1 is SGHNT and CDR2 YYREEE (reference sequence). The V gene end was trimmed by 4 bases and the J gene end by 8 bases; junction bases not matched to a gene: 12. This CDR3 has 15 residues. The DNA for the CDR3 is TGTGCCAGCAGCACGGGACAGGGCAGGGAGAGGGGCTACACCTTC. Protein: CASSTGQGRERGYTF.